This T cell receptor beta chain derives from a study of CD8 T cells in ankylosing spondylitis. This clonotype was recorded many times. With molecular barcodes, quantitative 5'-RACE was used to make the TCR beta libraries. MiXCR, run by TCRdb on the 5' RACE reads, gives a single entry per CDR3 protein. The table records under 250,000 distinct CDR3 sequences, around 8% of them present only once. Trimming shortened V by 5 bases and J by 0 bases, and 15 bases separated the two germline ends. The germline CDR1 and CDR2 sequences are LNHDA and SQIVND (reference sequence). The length of the CDR3 is 16 residues.

The material sequenced was blood, either unsorted or a sorted T cell fraction (not recorded which). The clonotype originates from a female donor with ankylosing spondylitis or in good health (not recorded which). J is TRBJ2-3 and V is TRBV19; no clear D gene. DNA for the CDR3: TGTGCCAGTAGTTCGGCGTATCCCTTGAGCACAGATACGCAGTATTTT. Translating gives CASSSAYPLSTDTQYF. Full variable domain (outside the CDR3, taken from reference TRBV19 and TRBJ2-3): DGGITQSPKYLFRKEGQNVTLSCEQNLNHDAMYWYRQDPGQGLRLIYYSQIVNDFQKGDIAEGYSVSREKKESFPLTVTSAQKNPTAFYLCASSSAYPLSTDTQYFGPGTRLTVL.